The present T cell receptor beta chain was sequenced within a study of shared clonotypes between healthy human individuals. Points from the study as a whole: Naive CD4 clonotype sharing across a handful of donors was about 5%.

Comments on this clone: Its antigen is still unknown. Distinct nucleotide sequences in the sample also encode this CDR3.

CDR3 length: 11 amino acids. V lost 5 bases, J lost 4 bases, and 6 bases lay in between. CDR1 and CDR2 from the germline V gene are MDHEN and SYDVKM. TCRdb keeps only in-frame clones here, not all; method: immunoSEQ multiplex PCR. Of about 380,000 clones in the sample, roughly 96% are singletons; the top ten hold 0.25% to 0.35%. The chain joins TRBV28 to TRBJ2-7; TRBD1 is a possible D gene (6 bases). The TCR originated in a man aged 30-40 years in good health. Sequenced input: memory CD8+ T cells sorted from blood. Noted subset: CD45RO+ cells pooled with CCR7-negative TemRA cells. CDR3 DNA sequence: TGTGCCAGCAGTGGGACATACGAGCAGTACTTC. It yields the protein CASSGTYEQYF. Combining the CDR3 with reference TRBV28 and TRBJ2-7 gives the whole variable domain DVKVTQSSRYLVKRTGEKVFLECVQDMDHENMFWYRQDPGLGLRLIYFSYDVKMKEKGDIPEGYSVSREKKERFSLILESASTNQTSMYLCASSGTYEQYFGPGTRLTVT.